This TCR beta chain was observed in a study of cytomegalovirus exposure and HLA in healthy donors. 60 Vbeta and 13 Jbeta primers were used in PCR. Sequencing was performed with immunoSEQ multiplex PCR; in TCRdb, only in-frame clones are kept and a portion is missing. Of under 150,000 clones listed, over 65% were seen once; the top ten hold around 3.6%. Concerning this clone itself: What it binds is unknown.

The donors (healthy individuals) were bone marrow donors. The V end lost 7 bases, the J end lost 4 bases, and 17 bases lay between the germline ends. The CDR3 spans 15 residues. CDR1 is LNHDA, CDR2 SQIVND, per germline (reference sequence). Study-wide points: CMV antigen specificity was confirmed in vitro for a few CMV-associated chains. In an earlier analysis, productive rearrangement rates for most beta V segments clustered near 90% or 30%. Associated with cytomegalovirus, according to the listing, were 150 to 200 TCR beta chains.

This sequence originates from a man aged 25-40 years in good health and CMV-seronegative. What was sequenced was PBMCs. This chain uses TRBV19 with TRBJ1-3; D possibly corresponds to TRBD1 (6 bases). The CDR3 here is CASIKTGTPGNTIYF. The CDR3 bases are TGTGCCAGTATTAAGACCGGGACACCAGGAAACACCATATATTTT.